Listed below are T cell receptor beta chains from one sample, sequenced in a study of cytomegalovirus exposure and HLA in healthy donors. Assay: immunoSEQ multiplex PCR; the TCRdb copy retains only in-frame clones and omits some. This sample yields 200,000 to 250,000 clones, of which more than 75% are seen a single time; 1.3% belongs to the top ten. Sequencing was performed on PBMCs. Receptors originate from a human donor in good health. CDR3s include the opening cysteine and the closing phenylalanine or tryptophan. Fields, in order: V gene, D gene, clone size, J gene, CDR3 protein, CDR3 DNA. D genes are given only for firm matches. Some rows have no size entry. The others give once, few or many, or a class for an expanded clone.

V gene: TRBV7-2; D gene: TRBD2; clone size: .; J gene: TRBJ2-3; CDR3 protein: CASSALAGADTQYF; CDR3 DNA: TGTGCCAGCAGCGCGCTAGCGGGGGCAGATACGCAGTATTTT
V gene: TRBV5-6; D gene: .; clone size: .; J gene: TRBJ1-1; CDR3 protein: CASSPGQRGDTEAFF; CDR3 DNA: TGTGCCAGCAGCCCTGGACAGAGGGGAGACACTGAAGCTTTCTTT
V gene: TRBV6-5; D gene: TRBD2; clone size: .; J gene: TRBJ2-4; CDR3 protein: CASSYSPAGVKNIQYF; CDR3 DNA: TGTGCCAGCAGTTACTCGCCAGCGGGAGTGAAAAACATTCAGTACTTC
V gene: TRBV7-9; D gene: .; clone size: .; J gene: TRBJ2-7; CDR3 protein: CASSPVGTGTLPYEQYF; CDR3 DNA: TGTGCCAGCAGCCCAGTGGGTACCGGGACACTACCGTACGAGCAGTACTTC
V gene: TRBV27; D gene: .; clone size: .; J gene: TRBJ2-3; CDR3 protein: CASSQGGTQYF; CDR3 DNA: TGTGCCAGCAGCCAAGGGGGTACGCAGTATTTT
V gene: TRBV2; D gene: .; clone size: few; J gene: TRBJ2-3; CDR3 protein: CASSLQPSADTQYF; CDR3 DNA: TGTGCCAGCAGTCTTCAACCCAGCGCAGATACGCAGTATTTT
V gene: TRBV7-2; D gene: .; clone size: .; J gene: TRBJ2-1; CDR3 protein: CASSRGASGESYNEQFF; CDR3 DNA: TGTGCCAGCAGCCGGGGGGCTAGCGGAGAATCCTACAATGAGCAGTTCTTC
V gene: TRBV20-1; D gene: .; clone size: once; J gene: TRBJ2-3; CDR3 protein: CSAQTRDTQYF; CDR3 DNA: TGCAGTGCCCAGACTAGAGATACGCAGTATTTT
V gene: TRBV7-9; D gene: TRBD1; clone size: .; J gene: TRBJ1-5; CDR3 protein: CSSSLGQGAWNQPQHF; CDR3 DNA: TGTTCCAGCAGCCTAGGACAGGGAGCATGGAATCAGCCCCAGCATTTT
V gene: TRBV7-6; D gene: TRBD2; clone size: .; J gene: TRBJ2-2; CDR3 protein: CASSQRTSGMNTGELFF; CDR3 DNA: TGTGCCAGCAGCCAGCGGACTAGCGGGATGAACACCGGGGAGCTGTTTTTT
V gene: TRBV2; D gene: TRBD1; clone size: .; J gene: TRBJ2-7; CDR3 protein: CASRGTGGASYEQYF; CDR3 DNA: TGTGCCAGCAGGGGGACAGGGGGCGCCTCCTACGAGCAGTACTTC
V gene: TRBV7-8; D gene: .; clone size: .; J gene: TRBJ2-5; CDR3 protein: CASSLARRQETQYF; CDR3 DNA: TGTGCCAGCAGCTTAGCGCGGAGGCAAGAGACCCAGTACTTC
V gene: TRBV5-1; D gene: TRBD2; clone size: .; J gene: TRBJ2-3; CDR3 protein: CASSLGASGSTDTQYF; CDR3 DNA: TGCGCCAGCAGCTTGGGCGCTAGCGGTAGCACAGATACGCAGTATTTT